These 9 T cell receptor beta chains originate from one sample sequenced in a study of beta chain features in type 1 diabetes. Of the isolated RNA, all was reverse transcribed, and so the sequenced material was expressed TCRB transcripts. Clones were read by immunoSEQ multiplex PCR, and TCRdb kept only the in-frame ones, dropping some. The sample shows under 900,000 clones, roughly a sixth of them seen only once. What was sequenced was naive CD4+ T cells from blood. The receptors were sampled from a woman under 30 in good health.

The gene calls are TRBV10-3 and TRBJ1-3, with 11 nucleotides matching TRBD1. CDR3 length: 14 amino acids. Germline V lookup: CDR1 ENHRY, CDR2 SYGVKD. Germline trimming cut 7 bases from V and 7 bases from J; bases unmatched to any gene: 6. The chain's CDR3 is CAITSDRGLNTIYF. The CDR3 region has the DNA TGTGCCATCACCTCGGACAGGGGGCTGAACACCATATATTTT.

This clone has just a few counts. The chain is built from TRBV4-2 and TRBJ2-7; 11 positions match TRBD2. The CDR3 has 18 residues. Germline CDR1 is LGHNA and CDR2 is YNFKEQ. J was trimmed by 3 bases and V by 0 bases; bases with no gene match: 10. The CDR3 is CASSQDRGLAGGSYEQYF. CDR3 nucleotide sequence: TGTGCCAGCAGCCAAGATCGGGGGCTAGCGGGAGGCAGCTACGAGCAGTACTTC.

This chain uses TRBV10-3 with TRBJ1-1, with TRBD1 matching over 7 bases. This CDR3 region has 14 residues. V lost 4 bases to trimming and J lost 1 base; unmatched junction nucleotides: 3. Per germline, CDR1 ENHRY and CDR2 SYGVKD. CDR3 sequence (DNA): TGTGCCATCAGTGTCGGACAGGAGAACACTGAAGCTTTCTTT. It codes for CAISVGQENTEAFF.

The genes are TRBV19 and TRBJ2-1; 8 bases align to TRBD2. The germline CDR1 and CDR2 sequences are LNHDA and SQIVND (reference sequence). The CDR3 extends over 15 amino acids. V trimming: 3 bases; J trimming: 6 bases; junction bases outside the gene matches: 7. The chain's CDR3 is CASSMSSGSLNEQFF. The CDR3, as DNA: TGTGCCAGTAGTATGTCCAGCGGGAGCCTCAATGAGCAGTTCTTC.

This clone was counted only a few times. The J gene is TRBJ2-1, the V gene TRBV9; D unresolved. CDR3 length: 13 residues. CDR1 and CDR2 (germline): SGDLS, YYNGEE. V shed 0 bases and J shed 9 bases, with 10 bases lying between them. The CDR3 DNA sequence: TGTGCCAGCAGCGTAGTGCCCTTCCGTGAGCAGTTCTTC. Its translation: CASSVVPFREQFF.

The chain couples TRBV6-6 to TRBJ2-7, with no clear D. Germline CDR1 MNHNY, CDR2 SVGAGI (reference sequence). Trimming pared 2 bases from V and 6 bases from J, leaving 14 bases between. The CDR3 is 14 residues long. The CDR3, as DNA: TGTGCCAGCAGTTACCGAGCTAGAGTCTCCGAGCAGTACTTC. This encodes CASSYRARVSEQYF.

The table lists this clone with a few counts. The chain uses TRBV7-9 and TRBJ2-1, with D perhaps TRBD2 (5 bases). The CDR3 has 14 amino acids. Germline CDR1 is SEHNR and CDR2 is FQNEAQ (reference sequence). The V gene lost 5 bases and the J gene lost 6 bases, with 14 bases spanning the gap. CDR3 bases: TGTGCCAGCAGCCTACCTAGCAGTCTCAATGAGCAGTTCTTC. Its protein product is CASSLPSSLNEQFF.

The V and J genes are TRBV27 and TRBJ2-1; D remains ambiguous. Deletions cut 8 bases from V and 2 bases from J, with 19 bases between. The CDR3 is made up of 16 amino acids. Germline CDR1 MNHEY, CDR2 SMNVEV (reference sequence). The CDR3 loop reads CASLPASARTYNEQFF. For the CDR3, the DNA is TGTGCCAGCCTCCCCGCGAGCGCCAGAACCTACAATGAGCAGTTCTTC.

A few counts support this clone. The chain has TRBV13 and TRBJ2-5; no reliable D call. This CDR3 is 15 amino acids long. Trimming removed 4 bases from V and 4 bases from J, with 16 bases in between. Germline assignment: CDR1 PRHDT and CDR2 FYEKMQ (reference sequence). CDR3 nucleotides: TGTGCCAGCAGCTCAGGACGGGTGTTTCGAGAGACCCAGTACTTC. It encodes CASSSGRVFRETQYF.